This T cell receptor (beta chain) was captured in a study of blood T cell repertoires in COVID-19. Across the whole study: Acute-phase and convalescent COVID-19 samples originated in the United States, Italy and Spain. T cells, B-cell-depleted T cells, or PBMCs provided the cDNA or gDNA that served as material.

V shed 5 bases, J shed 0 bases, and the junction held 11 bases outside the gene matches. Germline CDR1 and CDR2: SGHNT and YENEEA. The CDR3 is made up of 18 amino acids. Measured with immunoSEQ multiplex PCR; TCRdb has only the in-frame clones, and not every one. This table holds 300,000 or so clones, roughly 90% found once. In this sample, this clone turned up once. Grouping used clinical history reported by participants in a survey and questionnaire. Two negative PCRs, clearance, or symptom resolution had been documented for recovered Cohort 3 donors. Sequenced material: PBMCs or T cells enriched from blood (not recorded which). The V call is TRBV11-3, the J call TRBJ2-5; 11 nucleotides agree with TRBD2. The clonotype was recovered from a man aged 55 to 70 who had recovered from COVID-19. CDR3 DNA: TGTGCCAGCAGCATTAGCGGGAGGGGAACCATGTACCAAGAGACCCAGTACTTC. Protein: CASSISGRGTMYQETQYF.